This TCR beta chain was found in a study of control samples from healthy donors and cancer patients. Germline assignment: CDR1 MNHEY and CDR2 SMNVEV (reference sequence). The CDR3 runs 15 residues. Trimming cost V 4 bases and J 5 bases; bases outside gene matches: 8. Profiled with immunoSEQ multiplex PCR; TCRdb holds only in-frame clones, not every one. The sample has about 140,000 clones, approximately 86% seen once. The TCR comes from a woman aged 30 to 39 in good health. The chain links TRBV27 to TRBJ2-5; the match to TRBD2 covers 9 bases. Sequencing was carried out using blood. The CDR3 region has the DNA TGTGCCAGCAGTTGGGCTAGCGGGATTTCTGAGACCCAGTACTTC. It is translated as CASSWASGISETQYF.